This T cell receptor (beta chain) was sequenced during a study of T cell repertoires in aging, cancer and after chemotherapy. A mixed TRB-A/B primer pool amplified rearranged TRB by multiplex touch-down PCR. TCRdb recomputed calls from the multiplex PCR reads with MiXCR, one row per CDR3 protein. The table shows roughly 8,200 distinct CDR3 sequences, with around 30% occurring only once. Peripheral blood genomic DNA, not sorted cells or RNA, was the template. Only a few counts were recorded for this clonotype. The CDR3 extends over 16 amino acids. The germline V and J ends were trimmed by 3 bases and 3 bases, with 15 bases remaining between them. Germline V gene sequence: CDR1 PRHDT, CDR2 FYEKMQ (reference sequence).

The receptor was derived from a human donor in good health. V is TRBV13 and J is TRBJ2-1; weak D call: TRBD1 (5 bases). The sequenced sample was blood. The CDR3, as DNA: TGTGCCAGCAGCTTCCCGAATAGGGGTGACTACAATGAGCAGTTCTTC. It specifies CASSFPNRGDYNEQFF.